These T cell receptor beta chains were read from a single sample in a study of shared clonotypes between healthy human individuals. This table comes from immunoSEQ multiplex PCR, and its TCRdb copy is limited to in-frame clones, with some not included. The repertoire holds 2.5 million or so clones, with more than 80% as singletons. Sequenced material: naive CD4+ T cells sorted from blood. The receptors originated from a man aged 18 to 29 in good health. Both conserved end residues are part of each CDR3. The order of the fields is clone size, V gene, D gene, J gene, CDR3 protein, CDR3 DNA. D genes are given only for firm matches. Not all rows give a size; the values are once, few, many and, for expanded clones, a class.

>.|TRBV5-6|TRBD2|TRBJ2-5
CASSFKREAHQETQYF
TGTGCCAGCAGCTTTAAACGGGAGGCTCACCAAGAGACCCAGTACTTC
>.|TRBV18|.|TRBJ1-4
CASAQAVLTNEKLFF
TGTGCCAGCGCTCAAGCAGTCCTAACTAATGAAAAACTGTTTTTT
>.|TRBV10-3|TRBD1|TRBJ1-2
CATLPGTGKSSEYGYTF
TGTGCCACCCTCCCCGGGACAGGGAAGTCTTCTGAGTATGGCTACACCTTC
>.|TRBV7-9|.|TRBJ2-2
CASSSLGDGELFF
TGTGCCAGCAGCTCTCTAGGTGACGGGGAGCTGTTTTTT
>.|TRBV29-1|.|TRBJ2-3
CSVAPRFTDTQYF
TGCAGCGTTGCCCCCCGTTTCACAGATACGCAGTATTTT
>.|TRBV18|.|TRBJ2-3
CASSPFLAGADTQYF
TGTGCCAGCTCTCCTTTTCTAGCCGGCGCAGATACGCAGTATTTT
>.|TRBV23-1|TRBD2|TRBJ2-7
CASSQPQTSGYEQYF
TGCGCCAGCAGTCAGCCTCAGACTAGCGGCTACGAGCAGTACTTC
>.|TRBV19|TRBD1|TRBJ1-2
CASNAGGNYGYTF
TGTGCCAGTAACGCAGGGGGAAACTATGGCTACACCTTC
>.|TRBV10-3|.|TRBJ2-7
CAIRDNSYEQYF
TGTGCCATCAGGGACAACTCCTACGAGCAGTACTTC
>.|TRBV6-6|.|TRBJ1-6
CASSPGRDSPLHF
TGTGCCAGCAGCCCCGGTAGGGATTCACCCCTCCACTTT
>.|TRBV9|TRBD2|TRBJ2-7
CASSRLAGSLPYEQYF
TGTGCCAGCAGCAGGCTAGCGGGATCGTTACCCTACGAGCAGTACTTC
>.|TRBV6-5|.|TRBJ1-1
CASSSRGNTEAFF
TGTGCCAGCAGTTCTCGGGGAAACACTGAAGCTTTCTTT
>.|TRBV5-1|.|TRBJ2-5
CASSMGYQETQYF
TGCGCCAGCAGCATGGGTTACCAAGAGACCCAGTACTTC
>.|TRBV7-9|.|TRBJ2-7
CASSLARQGINEQYF
TGTGCCAGCAGCTTAGCTAGGCAGGGTATCAACGAGCAGTACTTC
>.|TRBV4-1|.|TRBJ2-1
CASSSRRSNEQFF
TGCGCCAGCAGCTCCCGGCGGTCCAATGAGCAGTTCTTC
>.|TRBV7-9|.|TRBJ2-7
CASSPPPSSYEQYF
TGTGCCAGCAGCCCGCCCCCCAGCTCCTACGAGCAGTACTTC
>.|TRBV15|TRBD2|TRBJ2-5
CATSKERLAGVSGETQYF
TGTGCCACCAGCAAGGAACGACTAGCGGGAGTGTCTGGGGAGACCCAGTACTTC
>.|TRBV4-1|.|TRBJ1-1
CASSRRDRDGEAFF
TGCGCCAGCAGCCGCAGGGATAGGGACGGTGAAGCTTTCTTT
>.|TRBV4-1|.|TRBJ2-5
CASSFGLAETQYF
TGCGCCAGCAGCTTCGGGCTGGCTGAGACCCAGTACTTC
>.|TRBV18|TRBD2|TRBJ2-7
CASSPGTSGRAGEQYF
TGTGCCAGCTCACCCGGGACTAGCGGGAGGGCCGGGGAGCAGTACTTC
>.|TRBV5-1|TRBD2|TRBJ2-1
CASSMGTSGGPTTYNEQFF
TGCGCCAGCAGCATGGGGACTAGCGGGGGTCCAACGACCTACAATGAGCAGTTCTTC
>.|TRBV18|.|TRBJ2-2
CASSPFEGRSGELFF
TGTGCCAGCTCACCCTTCGAGGGACGAAGCGGGGAGCTGTTTTTT
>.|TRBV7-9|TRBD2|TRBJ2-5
CASSLSGGAQETQYF
TGTGCCAGCAGCTTATCGGGGGGTGCTCAAGAGACCCAGTACTTC
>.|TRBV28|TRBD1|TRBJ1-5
CASSLPTGGFQPQHF
TGTGCCAGCAGTTTACCCACAGGGGGCTTTCAGCCCCAGCATTTT
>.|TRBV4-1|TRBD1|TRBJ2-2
CASSQPLGDRNTGELFF
TGCGCCAGCAGCCAGCCCCTTGGGGACAGGAACACCGGGGAGCTGTTTTTT
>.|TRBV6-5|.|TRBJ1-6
CASRGPGNSPLHF
TGTGCCAGCAGGGGCCCGGGTAATTCACCCCTCCACTTT
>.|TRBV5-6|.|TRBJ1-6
CASSLDSPTGIYLTMPLHF
TGTGCCAGCAGCTTGGACTCCCCCACAGGCATTTACCTTACGATGCCCCTCCACTTT
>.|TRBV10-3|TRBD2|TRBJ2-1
CAISDQTSGRLPSYNEQFF
TGTGCCATCAGTGACCAGACTAGCGGGAGGCTTCCCTCCTACAATGAGCAGTTCTTC
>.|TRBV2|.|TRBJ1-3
CASSTDTGNTIYF
TGTGCCAGCAGTACAGACACTGGAAACACCATATATTTT
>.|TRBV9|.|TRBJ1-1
CASSAGPMNTEAFF
TGTGCCAGCAGCGCAGGGCCCATGAACACTGAAGCTTTCTTT
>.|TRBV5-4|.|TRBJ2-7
CASSLPKGEQYF
TGTGCCAGCAGCTTGCCCAAGGGCGAGCAGTACTTC
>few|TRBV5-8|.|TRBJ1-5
CASSSRLGNQPQHF
TGTGCCAGCAGCTCCAGACTCGGCAATCAGCCCCAGCATTTT
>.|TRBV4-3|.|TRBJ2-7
CASSRAIHSNPEQYF
TGCGCCAGCAGCCGAGCGATCCACTCGAATCCCGAGCAGTACTTC
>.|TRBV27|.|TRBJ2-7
CASSKTGVVSSYEQYF
TGTGCCAGCAGTAAAACTGGGGTCGTTAGCTCCTACGAGCAGTACTTC
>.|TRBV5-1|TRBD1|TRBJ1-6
CASSRDRDSPLHF
TGCGCCAGCAGCCGGGACAGGGACTCACCCCTCCACTTT
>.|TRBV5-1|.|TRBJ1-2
CASSLEGSYGYTF
TGCGCCAGCAGCTTGGAAGGGAGCTATGGCTACACCTTC
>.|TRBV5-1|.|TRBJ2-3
CASYGSGADTQYF
TGCGCCAGCTACGGGTCTGGAGCAGATACGCAGTATTTT
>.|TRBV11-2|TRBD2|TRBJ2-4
CASSEYGGAQSIQYF
TGTGCCAGCAGCGAATACGGGGGGGCCCAAAGCATTCAGTACTTC
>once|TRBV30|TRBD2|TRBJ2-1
CAWSVLRSSGGAAEQFF
TGTGCCTGGAGTGTCCTTAGGTCCAGCGGGGGGGCCGCTGAGCAGTTCTTC
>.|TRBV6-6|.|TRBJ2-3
CASSPLSTGTDTQYF
TGTGCCAGCAGTCCCTTGAGTACCGGCACAGATACGCAGTATTTT
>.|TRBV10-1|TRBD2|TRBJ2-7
CASSESRLAGLHEQYF
TGCGCCAGCAGTGAGTCCCGGCTAGCGGGACTCCACGAGCAGTACTTC
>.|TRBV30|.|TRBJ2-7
CAWSGSVYEQYF
TGTGCCTGGAGCGGGAGCGTTTACGAGCAGTACTTC
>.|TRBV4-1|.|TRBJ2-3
CASSQGLSWRDTQYF
TGCGCCAGCAGCCAAGGGCTCTCGTGGCGAGATACGCAGTATTTT
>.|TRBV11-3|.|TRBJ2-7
CASSPTGGGKSRLEQYF
TGTGCCAGCAGTCCCACTGGAGGGGGGAAGTCCCGGCTCGAGCAGTACTTC
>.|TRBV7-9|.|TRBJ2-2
CASSLGVSSGELFF
TGTGCCAGCAGCTTAGGGGTATCCTCCGGGGAGCTGTTTTTT
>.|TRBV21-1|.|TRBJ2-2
CASRPGLAGANTGELFF
TGTGCCAGCCGCCCAGGACTAGCGGGGGCGAACACCGGGGAGCTGTTTTTT
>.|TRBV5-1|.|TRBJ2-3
CASSFEGSTDTQYF
TGCGCCAGCAGCTTCGAGGGATCCACAGATACGCAGTATTTT
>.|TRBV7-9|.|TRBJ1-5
CASSLEFAWDPQHF
TGTGCCAGCAGCTTAGAGTTCGCCTGGGATCCCCAGCATTTT
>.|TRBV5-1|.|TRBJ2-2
CASSLTATGELFF
TGCGCCAGCAGCTTGACAGCTACCGGGGAGCTGTTTTTT
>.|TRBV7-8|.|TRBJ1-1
CASSLAGNTEAFF
TGTGCCAGCAGCTTAGCCGGGAACACTGAAGCTTTCTTT
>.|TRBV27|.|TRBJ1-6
CASRPGGSNSPLHF
TGTGCCAGCAGACCTGGTGGTTCTAATTCACCCCTCCACTTT
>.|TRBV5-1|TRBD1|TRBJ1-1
CASSLRGGNTEAFF
TGCGCCAGCAGCTTACGAGGGGGCAACACTGAAGCTTTCTTT
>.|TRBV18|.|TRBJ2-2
CASFHRGNTGELFF
TGTGCCAGCTTCCACCGCGGGAACACCGGGGAGCTGTTTTTT
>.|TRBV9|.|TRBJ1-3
CASSAGTLGNTIYF
TGTGCCAGCAGCGCCGGGACTCTCGGAAACACCATATATTTT
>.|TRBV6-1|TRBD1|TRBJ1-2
CASSEADRGNYGYTF
TGTGCCAGCAGTGAAGCTGACAGGGGTAACTATGGCTACACCTTC